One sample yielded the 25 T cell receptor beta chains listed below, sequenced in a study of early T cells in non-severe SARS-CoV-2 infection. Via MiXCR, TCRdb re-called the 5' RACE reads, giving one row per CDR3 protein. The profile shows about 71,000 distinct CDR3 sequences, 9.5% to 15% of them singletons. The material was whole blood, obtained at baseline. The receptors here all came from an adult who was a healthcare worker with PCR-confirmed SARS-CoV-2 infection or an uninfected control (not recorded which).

In DNA form, the CDR3 reads TGCGCCAGCAGCTCCGGGACAGAGAGCTCCTACGAGCAGTACTTC. Its protein product is CASSSGTESSYEQYF. The chain links TRBV5-1 to TRBJ2-7; TRBD1 aligns across 7 bases. Trimming cost V 3 bases and J 0 bases; bases outside gene matches: 6. This CDR3 region has 15 residues. Germline V gene sequence: CDR1 SGHRS, CDR2 YFSETQ.

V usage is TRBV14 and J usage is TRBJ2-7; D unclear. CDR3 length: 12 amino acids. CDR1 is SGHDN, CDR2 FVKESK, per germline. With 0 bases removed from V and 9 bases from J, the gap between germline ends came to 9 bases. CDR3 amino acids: CASSQDRKGQYF. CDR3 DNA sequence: TGTGCCAGCAGCCAAGATCGTAAGGGGCAGTACTTC. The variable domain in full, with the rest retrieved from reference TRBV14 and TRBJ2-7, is EAGVTQFPSHSVIEKGQTVTLRCDPISGHDNLYWYRRVMGKEIKFLLHFVKESKQDESGMPNNRFLAERTGGTYSTLKVQPAELEDSGVYFCASSQDRKGQYFGPGTRLTVT.

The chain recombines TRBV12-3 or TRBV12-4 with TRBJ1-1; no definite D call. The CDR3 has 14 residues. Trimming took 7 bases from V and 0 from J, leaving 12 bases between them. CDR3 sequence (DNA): TGTGCCAGCAACTCGGGATTCATGAACACTGAAGCTTTCTTT. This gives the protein CASNSGFMNTEAFF.

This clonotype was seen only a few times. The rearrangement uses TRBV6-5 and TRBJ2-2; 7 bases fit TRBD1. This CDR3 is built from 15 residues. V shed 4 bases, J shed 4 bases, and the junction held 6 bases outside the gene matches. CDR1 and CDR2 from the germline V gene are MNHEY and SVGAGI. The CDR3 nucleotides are TGTGCCAGCAGTTCACAGGGGCCGGGCACCGGGGAGCTGTTTTTT. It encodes CASSSQGPGTGELFF.

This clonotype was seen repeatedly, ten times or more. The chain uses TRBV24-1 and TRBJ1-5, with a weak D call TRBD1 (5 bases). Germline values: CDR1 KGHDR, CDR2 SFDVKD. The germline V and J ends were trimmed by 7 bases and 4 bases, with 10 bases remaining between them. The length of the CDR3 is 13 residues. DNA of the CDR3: TGTGCCACCAGCCGGGACGGGAATCAGCCCCAGCATTTT. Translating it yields CATSRDGNQPQHF.

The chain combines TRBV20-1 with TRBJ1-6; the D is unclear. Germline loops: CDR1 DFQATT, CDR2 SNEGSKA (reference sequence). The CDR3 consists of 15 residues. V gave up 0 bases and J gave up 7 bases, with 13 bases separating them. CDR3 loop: CSARDQPGLNSPLHF. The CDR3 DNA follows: TGCAGTGCTAGAGATCAGCCAGGCCTAAATTCACCCCTCCACTTT.

This CDR3 reads CASSFSGTGELFF. CDR3 sequence (DNA): TGTGCCAGCAGTTTTTCAGGGACCGGGGAGCTGTTTTTT. The chain employs TRBV27 and TRBJ2-2; tentatively, D is TRBD1 (5 bases). This CDR3 contains 13 residues. Germline values: CDR1 MNHEY, CDR2 SMNVEV (reference sequence). Trimming took off 3 bases at V and 5 bases at J, with 7 bases between the two ends.

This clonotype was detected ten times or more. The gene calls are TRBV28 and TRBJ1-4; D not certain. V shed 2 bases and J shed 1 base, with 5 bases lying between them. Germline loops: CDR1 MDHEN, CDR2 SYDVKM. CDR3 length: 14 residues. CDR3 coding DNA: TGTGCCAGCAGTTTAGGCGGAACTAATGAAAAACTGTTTTTT. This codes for CASSLGGTNEKLFF.

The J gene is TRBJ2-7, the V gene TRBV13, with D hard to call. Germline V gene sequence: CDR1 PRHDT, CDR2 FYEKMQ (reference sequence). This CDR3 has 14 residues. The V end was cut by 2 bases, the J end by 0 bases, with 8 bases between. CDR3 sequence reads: CASSLSKSSYEQYF. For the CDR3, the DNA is TGTGCCAGCAGCTTAAGTAAGAGCTCCTACGAGCAGTACTTC.

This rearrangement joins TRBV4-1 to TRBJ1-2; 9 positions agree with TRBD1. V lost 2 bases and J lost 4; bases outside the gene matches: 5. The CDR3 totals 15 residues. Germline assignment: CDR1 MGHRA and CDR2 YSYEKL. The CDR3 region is CASSQRDREAYGYTF. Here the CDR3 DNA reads TGCGCCAGCAGCCAACGGGACAGGGAGGCCTATGGCTACACCTTC.

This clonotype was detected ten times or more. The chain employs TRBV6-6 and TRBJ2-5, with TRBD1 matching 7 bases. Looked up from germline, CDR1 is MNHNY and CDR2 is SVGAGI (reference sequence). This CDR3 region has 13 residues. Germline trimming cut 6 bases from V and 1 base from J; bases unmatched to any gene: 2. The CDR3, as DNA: TGTGCCAGCAGCTGGACAGGCCAAGAGACCCAGTACTTC. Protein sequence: CASSWTGQETQYF.

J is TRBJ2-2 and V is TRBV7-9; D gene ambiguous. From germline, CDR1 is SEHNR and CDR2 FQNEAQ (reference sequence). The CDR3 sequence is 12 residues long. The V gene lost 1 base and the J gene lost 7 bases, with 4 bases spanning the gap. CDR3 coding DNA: TGTGCCAGCAGCTTAGACCACGGGGAGCTGTTTTTT. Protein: CASSLDHGELFF.

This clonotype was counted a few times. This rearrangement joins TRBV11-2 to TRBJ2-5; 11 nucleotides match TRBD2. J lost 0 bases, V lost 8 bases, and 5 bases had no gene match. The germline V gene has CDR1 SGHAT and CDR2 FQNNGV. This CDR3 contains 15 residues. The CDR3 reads CASSPSGRYQETQYF. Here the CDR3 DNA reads TGTGCCAGCTCACCTAGCGGGAGGTACCAAGAGACCCAGTACTTC.

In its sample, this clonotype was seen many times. The CDR3 bases are TGTGCCAGCAGCTTAGAGGCGGGGGGACCGAGAGATACGCAGTATTTT. It translates to CASSLEAGGPRDTQYF. V gene TRBV11-2 combines with J gene TRBJ2-3, with TRBD2 matching over 8 bases. In germline, CDR1 is SGHAT, CDR2 FQNNGV. Trimming removed 0 bases from V and 5 bases from J; junction bases left unmatched: 7. This CDR3 is built from 16 residues.

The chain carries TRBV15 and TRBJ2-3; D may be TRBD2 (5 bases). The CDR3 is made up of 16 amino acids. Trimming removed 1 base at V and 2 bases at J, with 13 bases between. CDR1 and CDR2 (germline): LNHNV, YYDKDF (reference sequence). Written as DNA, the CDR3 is TGTGCCACCAGCAGAGTGACTCGGGGTAACACAGATACGCAGTATTTT. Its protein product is CATSRVTRGNTDTQYF.

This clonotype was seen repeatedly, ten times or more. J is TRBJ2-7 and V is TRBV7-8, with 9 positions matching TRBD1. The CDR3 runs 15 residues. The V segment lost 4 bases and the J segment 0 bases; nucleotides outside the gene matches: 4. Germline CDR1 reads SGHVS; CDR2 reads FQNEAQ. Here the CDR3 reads CASSSHRGPSYEQYF. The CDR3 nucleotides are TGTGCCAGCAGCTCGCACAGGGGGCCCTCCTACGAGCAGTACTTC.

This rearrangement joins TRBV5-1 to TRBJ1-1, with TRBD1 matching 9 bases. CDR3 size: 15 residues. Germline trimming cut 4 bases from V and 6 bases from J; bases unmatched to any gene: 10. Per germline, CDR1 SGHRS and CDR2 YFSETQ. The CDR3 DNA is TGCGCCAGCAGCCTCCGACAGGGGGACAACCCTGAAGCTTTCTTT. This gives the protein CASSLRQGDNPEAFF.

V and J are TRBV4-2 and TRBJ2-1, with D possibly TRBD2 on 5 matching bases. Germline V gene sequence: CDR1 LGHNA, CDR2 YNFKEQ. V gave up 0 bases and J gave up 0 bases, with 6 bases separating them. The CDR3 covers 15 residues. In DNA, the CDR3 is TGTGCCAGCAGCCAAGAGGGGAGCTCCTACAATGAGCAGTTCTTC. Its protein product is CASSQEGSSYNEQFF.

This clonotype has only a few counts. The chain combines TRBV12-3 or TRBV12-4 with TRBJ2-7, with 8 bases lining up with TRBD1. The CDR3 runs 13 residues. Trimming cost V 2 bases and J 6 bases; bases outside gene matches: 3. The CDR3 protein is CASSLSDRAEQYF. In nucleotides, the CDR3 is TGTGCCAGCAGTTTATCGGACAGGGCCGAGCAGTACTTC.

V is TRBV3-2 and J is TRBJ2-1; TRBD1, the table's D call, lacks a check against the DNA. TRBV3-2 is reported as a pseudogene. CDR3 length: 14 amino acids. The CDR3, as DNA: TGTGCCAGCAGCCGGACAGACAGGGTCCATGAGCAGTTCTTC. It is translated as CASSRTDRVHEQFF.

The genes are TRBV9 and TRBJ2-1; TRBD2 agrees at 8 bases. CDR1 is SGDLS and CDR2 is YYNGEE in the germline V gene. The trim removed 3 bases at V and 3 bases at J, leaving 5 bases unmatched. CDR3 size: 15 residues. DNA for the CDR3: TGTGCCAGCAGCGCCGGGGGGGCCGACTACAATGAGCAGTTCTTC. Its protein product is CASSAGGADYNEQFF.

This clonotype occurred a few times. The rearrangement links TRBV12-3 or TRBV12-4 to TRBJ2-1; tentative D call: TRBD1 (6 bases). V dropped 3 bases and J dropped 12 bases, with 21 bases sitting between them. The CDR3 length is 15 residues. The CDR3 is CASSFGQPIPYGQFF. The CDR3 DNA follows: TGTGCCAGCAGTTTCGGACAGCCGATCCCCTATGGGCAGTTCTTC.

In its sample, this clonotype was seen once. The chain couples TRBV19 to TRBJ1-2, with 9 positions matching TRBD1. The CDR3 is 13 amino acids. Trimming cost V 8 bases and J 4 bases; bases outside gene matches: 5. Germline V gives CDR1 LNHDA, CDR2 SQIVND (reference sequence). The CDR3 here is CASRLGQGYGYTF. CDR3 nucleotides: TGTGCCAGTCGCCTGGGACAGGGCTATGGCTACACCTTC.

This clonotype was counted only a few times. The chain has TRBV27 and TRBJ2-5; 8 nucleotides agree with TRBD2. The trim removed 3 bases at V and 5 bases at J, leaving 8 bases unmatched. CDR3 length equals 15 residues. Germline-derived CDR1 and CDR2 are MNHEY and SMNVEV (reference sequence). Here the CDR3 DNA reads TGTGCCAGCAGTTTCGTAGCGGGGTTGGGGGAGACCCAGTACTTC. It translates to CASSFVAGLGETQYF.

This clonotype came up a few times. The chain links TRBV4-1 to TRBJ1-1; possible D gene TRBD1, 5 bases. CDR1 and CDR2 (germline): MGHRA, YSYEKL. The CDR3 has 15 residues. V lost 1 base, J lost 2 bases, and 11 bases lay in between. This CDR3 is CASSQGIDRNTEAFF. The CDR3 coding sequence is TGCGCCAGCAGCCAAGGAATAGACAGAAACACTGAAGCTTTCTTT.